The 10 T cell receptor beta chains given below trace back to one sample, sequenced in a study of shared clonotypes between healthy human individuals. Libraries were prepared by immunoSEQ multiplex PCR; TCRdb keeps only in-frame clonotypes and omits some of them. The sample has 2 million or so clones, 85% to 95% seen once. The sequencing input was naive CD4+ T cells sorted from blood. Documented subset: CD45RA+ positively selected. These receptor sequences come from a man younger than 30 in good health.

Details on this clone: An end of the junction does not agree with germline; a read error may underlie this. The V gene is TRBV19, the J gene TRBJ1-4, with D perhaps matching TRBD1 (6 bases). This CDR3 contains 14 residues. Germline V gene data show CDR1 as LNHDA and CDR2 as SQIVND (reference sequence). In DNA form, the CDR3 reads TGTGCCAGTAGACAACAGGGAAGAGATGAGAAACTGTTTTTT. Residues: CASRQQGRDEKLFF.

As to this clone: The same CDR3 is also encoded by other DNA sequences in this sample. V is TRBV18 and J is TRBJ2-5, with D unclear. Germline values: CDR1 KGHSH, CDR2 LQKENI. Trimming took off 3 bases at V and 5 bases at J, with 7 bases between the two ends. This CDR3 has 12 amino acids. The CDR3 bases are TGTGCCAGCTCACCGATCAGGGAGACCCAGTACTTC. This codes for CASSPIRETQYF.

This clone was counted a few times. This sequence joins TRBV10-2 and TRBJ1-5, with D possibly TRBD1 on 6 matching bases. Germline CDR1 reads WSHSY; CDR2 reads SAAADI. The CDR3 consists of 13 residues. The V end lost 6 bases, the J end lost 3 bases, and 9 bases lay between the germline ends. The CDR3 sequence: CASSGQINQPQHF. The CDR3, as DNA: TGCGCCAGCAGCGGACAGATCAATCAGCCCCAGCATTTT.

This chain links TRBV7-6 with TRBJ2-1; a possible D gene is TRBD2 (6 bases). Trimming removed 1 base at V and 11 bases at J, with 12 bases between. From germline, CDR1 is SGHVS and CDR2 FNYEAQ. This CDR3 region has 13 residues. CDR3 nucleotide sequence: TGTGCCAGCAGCTTAGAGACTGGCGGGAAGCAGTTCTTC. Translation: CASSLETGGKQFF.

The chain joins TRBV28 to TRBJ1-5; no clear D. The CDR3 extends over 13 amino acids. V was shortened by 2 bases and J by 6 bases, with 8 bases between the two germline ends. CDR1 and CDR2 from the germline V gene are MDHEN and SYDVKM. As DNA, the CDR3 is TGTGCCAGCAGTTTAGTAATTTCTCAGCCCCAGCATTTT. Translated: CASSLVISQPQHF.

The J gene is TRBJ1-2, the V gene TRBV5-1; 10 bases fit TRBD1. The germline gives CDR1 SGHRS, CDR2 YFSETQ. The junction had 7 bases not matched to a gene; V was cut back by 4 bases and J by 4 bases. The CDR3 runs to 15 residues. CDR3: CASSPGQGDTYGYTF. In DNA, the CDR3 is TGCGCCAGCAGCCCTGGACAGGGGGATACCTATGGCTACACCTTC.

As regards this clone: The sample holds other DNA sequences that translate to the same CDR3. V gene TRBV30 combines with J gene TRBJ1-5; D gene ambiguous. CDR3 length: 13 amino acids. Trimming took off 2 bases at V and 1 base at J, with 6 bases between the two ends. CDR1 GTSNPN and CDR2 SVGIG come from the germline V gene (reference sequence). The CDR3 region is CAWSSQSNQPQHF. In nucleotides, the CDR3 is TGTGCCTGGAGTAGCCAGAGCAATCAGCCCCAGCATTTT.

The chain combines TRBV2 with TRBJ2-2, with a weak D call TRBD2 (6 bases). Germline V gives CDR1 SNHLY, CDR2 FYNNEI. The V end lost 2 bases, the J end lost 1 base, and 8 bases lay between the germline ends. The CDR3 is made up of 15 amino acids. CDR3 residues: CASSERRENTGELFF. In nucleotides, the CDR3 is TGTGCCAGCAGTGAAAGGAGGGAGAACACCGGGGAGCTGTTTTTT.

V gene TRBV9 combines with J gene TRBJ1-6; D possibly corresponds to TRBD1 (6 bases). Trimming pared 3 bases from V and 4 bases from J, leaving 11 bases between. The CDR3 runs to 15 residues. CDR1 is SGDLS, CDR2 YYNGEE, per germline. CDR3 coding DNA: TGTGCCAGCAGCGGAGGAGGGGGTTATAATTCACCCCTCCACTTT. Amino acid sequence: CASSGGGGYNSPLHF. Combining the CDR3 with reference TRBV9 and TRBJ1-6 gives the whole variable domain DSGVTQTPKHLITATGQRVTLRCSPRSGDLSVYWYQQSLDQGLQFLIQYYNGEERAKGNILERFSAQQFPDLHSELNLSSLELGDSALYFCASSGGGGYNSPLHFGNGTRLTVT.

This chain joins TRBV6-5 and TRBJ2-2; D remains ambiguous. In germline, CDR1 is MNHEY, CDR2 SVGAGI. Trimming took off 8 bases at V and 7 bases at J, with 11 bases between the two ends. This CDR3 contains 12 residues. CDR3 protein: CASASPIGELFF. In nucleotides, the CDR3 is TGTGCCAGCGCCAGCCCAATCGGGGAGCTGTTTTTT.